A selection of T cell receptor beta chains follows, all from one sample in a study of cytomegalovirus exposure and HLA in healthy donors. The data were produced by immunoSEQ multiplex PCR, yet TCRdb's version contains in-frame clones alone and is incomplete. The sample contains over 150,000 clones, 80% to 90% of which appear only once. The sequenced sample was PBMCs. These receptors were collected from a male donor in good health and CMV-seronegative. CDR3s include the opening cysteine and the closing phenylalanine or tryptophan. The D gene is left open where the match is weak. For some rows the clone size is stated as once, few or many, or as a class when expanded; others skip it.

CDR3 protein: CASSQGAQETQYF
CDR3 DNA: TGTGCCAGCAGCCAGGGGGCTCAAGAGACCCAGTACTTC
CDR3 length: 13
V gene: TRBV4-2
clone size: .
J gene: TRBJ2-5
D gene: .

CDR3 protein: CASRLEFWRRSGYTF
CDR3 DNA: TGTGCAAGTCGCTTAGAGTTTTGGCGGCGGAGTGGCTACACCTTC
CDR3 length: 15
V gene: TRBV12-2
clone size: once
J gene: TRBJ1-2
D gene: .

CDR3 protein: CASARGRATNEKLFF
CDR3 DNA: TGTGCCAGCGCACGGGGGAGGGCAACTAATGAAAAACTGTTTTTT
CDR3 length: 15
V gene: TRBV7-9
clone size: once
J gene: TRBJ1-4
D gene: .

CDR3 protein: CASSPRKQGIDSPLHF
CDR3 DNA: TGTGCCAGCAGTCCAAGGAAACAGGGGATCGATTCACCCCTCCACTTT
CDR3 length: 16
V gene: TRBV2
clone size: .
J gene: TRBJ1-6
D gene: TRBD1

CDR3 protein: CSVEGQGAYEQYF
CDR3 DNA: TGCAGCGTTGAGGGACAGGGGGCGTACGAGCAGTACTTC
CDR3 length: 13
V gene: TRBV29-1
clone size: .
J gene: TRBJ2-7
D gene: TRBD1

CDR3 protein: CASSIYSSAGGYEQYF
CDR3 DNA: TGCGCCAGCAGCATCTACTCCTCTGCGGGAGGCTACGAGCAGTACTTC
CDR3 length: 16
V gene: TRBV4-3
clone size: .
J gene: TRBJ2-7
D gene: TRBD2

CDR3 protein: CASIKAGGPGNTIYF
CDR3 DNA: TGTGCCAGCATCAAGGCGGGAGGCCCCGGAAACACCATATATTTT
CDR3 length: 15
V gene: TRBV7-2
clone size: .
J gene: TRBJ1-3
D gene: .

CDR3 protein: CASEPGDLTNYGYTF
CDR3 DNA: TGTGCCAGCGAACCCGGTGATCTGACTAACTATGGCTACACCTTC
CDR3 length: 15
V gene: TRBV6-1
clone size: few
J gene: TRBJ1-2
D gene: .

CDR3 protein: CASSPRTGEAFF
CDR3 DNA: TGTGCCAGCAGTCCGAGGACAGGAGAAGCTTTCTTT
CDR3 length: 12
V gene: TRBV28
clone size: .
J gene: TRBJ1-1
D gene: TRBD1

CDR3 protein: CASSYGLAGGDTQYF
CDR3 DNA: TGCGCCAGCAGCTATGGACTAGCGGGGGGAGATACGCAGTATTTT
CDR3 length: 15
V gene: TRBV4-3
clone size: .
J gene: TRBJ2-3
D gene: TRBD2

CDR3 protein: CSVGGHPGQETQYF
CDR3 DNA: TGCAGCGTTGGGGGACACCCGGGTCAAGAGACCCAGTACTTC
CDR3 length: 14
V gene: TRBV29-1
clone size: .
J gene: TRBJ2-5
D gene: .

CDR3 protein: CASSSGDPSGFPNEQFF
CDR3 DNA: TGTGCCAGCAGTTCGGGAGACCCTAGCGGGTTCCCTAATGAGCAGTTCTTC
CDR3 length: 17
V gene: TRBV27
clone size: .
J gene: TRBJ2-1
D gene: TRBD2

CDR3 protein: CASSLAAGVQGEQYF
CDR3 DNA: TGTGCCAGCAGCTTAGCGGCCGGCGTCCAGGGCGAGCAGTACTTC
CDR3 length: 15
V gene: TRBV7-8
clone size: .
J gene: TRBJ2-7
D gene: .

CDR3 protein: CARRLPTKAPFATNEKLFF
CDR3 DNA: TGTGCCAGAAGGTTGCCGACAAAGGCCCCGTTTGCAACTAATGAAAAACTGTTTTTT
CDR3 length: 19
V gene: TRBV5-3
clone size: .
J gene: TRBJ1-4
D gene: .

CDR3 protein: CASSPAARGYGYTF
CDR3 DNA: TGTGCCAGCTCTCCCGCGGCCAGGGGGTATGGCTACACCTTC
CDR3 length: 14
V gene: TRBV18
clone size: .
J gene: TRBJ1-2
D gene: TRBD1

CDR3 protein: CASSGRGINSPLHF
CDR3 DNA: TGTGCCAGCTCCGGGAGGGGCATTAATTCACCCCTCCACTTT
CDR3 length: 14
V gene: TRBV2
clone size: .
J gene: TRBJ1-6
D gene: .

CDR3 protein: CASSLRGLNEKLFF
CDR3 DNA: TGCGCCAGCAGCTTGCGTGGGCTCAATGAAAAACTGTTTTTT
CDR3 length: 14
V gene: TRBV5-1
clone size: few
J gene: TRBJ1-4
D gene: .

CDR3 protein: CAWSGGWDQPQHF
CDR3 DNA: TGTGCCTGGTCAGGAGGTTGGGATCAGCCCCAGCATTTT
CDR3 length: 13
V gene: TRBV30
clone size: .
J gene: TRBJ1-5
D gene: .

CDR3 protein: CASSPPLAAPSNRLDEQYF
CDR3 DNA: TGTGCCAGCTCACCACCGCTAGCGGCCCCTTCAAATCGGTTGGACGAGCAGTACTTC
CDR3 length: 19
V gene: TRBV18
clone size: .
J gene: TRBJ2-7
D gene: TRBD2

CDR3 protein: CASSYSRVLEAFF
CDR3 DNA: TGTGCCAGCAGTTACTCCAGGGTGCTAGAAGCTTTCTTT
CDR3 length: 13
V gene: TRBV6-5
clone size: few
J gene: TRBJ1-1
D gene: .

CDR3 protein: CASSPSGVHEQYF
CDR3 DNA: TGTGCCAGCTCACCATCAGGGGTCCACGAGCAGTACTTC
CDR3 length: 13
V gene: TRBV18
clone size: .
J gene: TRBJ2-7
D gene: .

CDR3 protein: CASSHQRGPSYEQYF
CDR3 DNA: TGTGCCAGCAGTCACCAGCGGGGGCCATCCTACGAGCAGTACTTC
CDR3 length: 15
V gene: TRBV6-5
clone size: .
J gene: TRBJ2-7
D gene: TRBD2

CDR3 protein: CASSVWTSGGAGSTDTQYF
CDR3 DNA: TGTGCCAGCAGTGTATGGACTAGCGGGGGGGCCGGAAGCACAGATACGCAGTATTTT
CDR3 length: 19
V gene: TRBV6-1
clone size: .
J gene: TRBJ2-3
D gene: TRBD2

CDR3 protein: CASSLGQNYGYTF
CDR3 DNA: TGCGCCAGCAGCTTGGGACAGAACTATGGCTACACCTTC
CDR3 length: 13
V gene: TRBV5-1
clone size: .
J gene: TRBJ1-2
D gene: .

CDR3 protein: CASSLDVGGYGYTF
CDR3 DNA: TGCGCCAGCAGCTTGGATGTAGGGGGATATGGCTACACCTTC
CDR3 length: 14
V gene: TRBV5-1
clone size: .
J gene: TRBJ1-2
D gene: .

CDR3 protein: CASTLRQGTEAFF
CDR3 DNA: TGTGCCAGCACTCTTCGACAGGGCACTGAAGCTTTCTTT
CDR3 length: 13
V gene: TRBV28
clone size: .
J gene: TRBJ1-1
D gene: TRBD1

CDR3 protein: CASSSGTSGRGWFF
CDR3 DNA: TGTGCCAGCAGTTCCGGGACTAGCGGGAGGGGGTGGTTCTTC
CDR3 length: 14
V gene: TRBV27
clone size: .
J gene: TRBJ2-1
D gene: TRBD2

CDR3 protein: CASSQDRGASYGYTF
CDR3 DNA: TGTGCCAGCAGTCAAGACAGGGGTGCTTCCTATGGCTACACCTTC
CDR3 length: 15
V gene: TRBV27
clone size: .
J gene: TRBJ1-2
D gene: TRBD1

CDR3 protein: CASSQVRTSGVSSYNEQFF
CDR3 DNA: TGTGCCAGCAGCCAAGTTAGGACTAGCGGGGTGAGCTCCTACAATGAGCAGTTCTTC
CDR3 length: 19
V gene: TRBV14
clone size: .
J gene: TRBJ2-1
D gene: TRBD2

CDR3 protein: CSVEEQGLGIQYF
CDR3 DNA: TGCAGCGTTGAAGAACAGGGTCTCGGCATTCAGTACTTC
CDR3 length: 13
V gene: TRBV29-1
clone size: .
J gene: TRBJ2-4
D gene: .

CDR3 protein: CSVAGRVADTQYF
CDR3 DNA: TGCAGCGTTGCTGGCAGGGTGGCCGATACGCAGTATTTT
CDR3 length: 13
V gene: TRBV29-1
clone size: .
J gene: TRBJ2-3
D gene: .

CDR3 protein: CAITLANTGELFF
CDR3 DNA: TGTGCCATCACACTGGCGAACACCGGGGAGCTGTTTTTT
CDR3 length: 13
V gene: TRBV10-3
clone size: .
J gene: TRBJ2-2
D gene: .

CDR3 protein: CASSRRTGGSSGGATGELFF
CDR3 DNA: TGCGCCAGCAGCCGCCGAACAGGGGGCTCTAGCGGGGGAGCCACCGGGGAGCTGTTTTTT
CDR3 length: 20
V gene: TRBV4-3
clone size: once
J gene: TRBJ2-2
D gene: .

CDR3 protein: CATKSGVTDTQYF
CDR3 DNA: TGTGCCACCAAGTCGGGGGTCACAGATACGCAGTATTTT
CDR3 length: 13
V gene: TRBV28
clone size: once
J gene: TRBJ2-3
D gene: .

CDR3 protein: CASSHGTGQREGYTF
CDR3 DNA: TGTGCCAGCAGTCATGGGACAGGGCAAAGGGAAGGCTACACCTTC
CDR3 length: 15
V gene: TRBV27
clone size: .
J gene: TRBJ1-2
D gene: TRBD1

CDR3 protein: CASSGGPKTYEQYF
CDR3 DNA: TGCGCCAGCAGCGGCGGGCCTAAGACCTACGAGCAGTACTTC
CDR3 length: 14
V gene: TRBV5-1
clone size: .
J gene: TRBJ2-7
D gene: .

CDR3 protein: CASSLGVGGSSYEQYF
CDR3 DNA: TGTGCCAGCAGCTTAGGAGTGGGGGGAAGCTCCTACGAGCAGTACTTC
CDR3 length: 16
V gene: TRBV7-2
clone size: once
J gene: TRBJ2-7
D gene: .

CDR3 protein: CASSLGAPGELFF
CDR3 DNA: TGCGCCAGCAGCTTGGGGGCCCCCGGGGAGCTGTTTTTT
CDR3 length: 13
V gene: TRBV5-1
clone size: .
J gene: TRBJ2-2
D gene: .

CDR3 protein: CASSSTAYGYTF
CDR3 DNA: TGTGCCAGTAGTTCTACAGCCTATGGCTACACCTTC
CDR3 length: 12
V gene: TRBV19
clone size: .
J gene: TRBJ1-2
D gene: .

CDR3 protein: CASSQQPGQRAMNTEAFF
CDR3 DNA: TGTGCCAGCAGCCAACAACCGGGACAGAGGGCAATGAACACTGAAGCTTTCTTT
CDR3 length: 18
V gene: TRBV14
clone size: .
J gene: TRBJ1-1
D gene: TRBD1

CDR3 protein: CASSTKTGGVGHNEQFF
CDR3 DNA: TGTGCCAGTAGTACAAAGACAGGGGGCGTTGGCCACAATGAGCAGTTCTTC
CDR3 length: 17
V gene: TRBV19
clone size: .
J gene: TRBJ2-1
D gene: TRBD1

CDR3 protein: CASSFVAEGTNRLLYGYTF
CDR3 DNA: TGTGCCAGCAGCTTCGTGGCAGAGGGTACGAATCGGCTCCTCTATGGCTACACCTTC
CDR3 length: 19
V gene: TRBV7-2
clone size: .
J gene: TRBJ1-2
D gene: .

CDR3 protein: CASSLTALSYEQYF
CDR3 DNA: TGTGCCAGCAGCTTGACAGCCCTATCCTACGAGCAGTACTTC
CDR3 length: 14
V gene: TRBV7-9
clone size: .
J gene: TRBJ2-7
D gene: .

CDR3 protein: CASRTTTNTEAFF
CDR3 DNA: TGTGCCAGCAGAACTACAACTAACACTGAAGCTTTCTTT
CDR3 length: 13
V gene: TRBV28
clone size: .
J gene: TRBJ1-1
D gene: .